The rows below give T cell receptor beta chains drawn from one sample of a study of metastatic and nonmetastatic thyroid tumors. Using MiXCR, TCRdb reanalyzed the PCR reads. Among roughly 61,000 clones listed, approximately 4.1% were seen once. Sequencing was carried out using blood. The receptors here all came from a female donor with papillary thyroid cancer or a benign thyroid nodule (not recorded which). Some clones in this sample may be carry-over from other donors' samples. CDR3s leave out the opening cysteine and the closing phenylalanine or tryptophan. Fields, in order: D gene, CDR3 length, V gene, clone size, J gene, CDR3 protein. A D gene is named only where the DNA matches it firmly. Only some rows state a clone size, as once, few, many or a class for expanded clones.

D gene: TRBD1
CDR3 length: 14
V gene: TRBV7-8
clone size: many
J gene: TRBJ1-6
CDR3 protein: ASSPRTGRLDPPLH

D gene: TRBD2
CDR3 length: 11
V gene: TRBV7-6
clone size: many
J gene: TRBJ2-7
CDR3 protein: ASVGWGSGEQY

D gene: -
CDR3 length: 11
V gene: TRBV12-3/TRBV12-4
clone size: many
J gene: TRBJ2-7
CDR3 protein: ASTLSGSYEQY

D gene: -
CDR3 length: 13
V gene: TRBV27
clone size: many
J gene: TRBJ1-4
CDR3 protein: ASSLNWGLGEKLF

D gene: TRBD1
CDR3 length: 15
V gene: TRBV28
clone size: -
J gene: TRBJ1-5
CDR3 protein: ASSFGLNRGRDQPQH

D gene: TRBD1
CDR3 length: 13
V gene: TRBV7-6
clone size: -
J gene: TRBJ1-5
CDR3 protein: ASSHLTGANQPQH

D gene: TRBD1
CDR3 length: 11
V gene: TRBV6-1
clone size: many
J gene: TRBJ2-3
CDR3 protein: ACGQGWTDTQY

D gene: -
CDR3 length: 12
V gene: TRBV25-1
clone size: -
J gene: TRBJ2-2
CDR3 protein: ASSPGFLGGELF

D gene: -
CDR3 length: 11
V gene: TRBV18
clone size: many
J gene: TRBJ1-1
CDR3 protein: ASSPPVLTEAF

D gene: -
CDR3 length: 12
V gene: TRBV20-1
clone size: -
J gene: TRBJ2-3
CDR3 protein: SAKQGAGTDTQY

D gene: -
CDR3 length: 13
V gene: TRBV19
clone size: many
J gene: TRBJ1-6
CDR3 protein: ASTGGFSYNSPLH

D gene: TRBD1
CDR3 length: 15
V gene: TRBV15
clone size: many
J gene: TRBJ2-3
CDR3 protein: ATSSLRGRRSTDTQY

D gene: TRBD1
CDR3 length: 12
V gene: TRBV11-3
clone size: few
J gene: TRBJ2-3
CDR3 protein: ASSSQGGSDTQY

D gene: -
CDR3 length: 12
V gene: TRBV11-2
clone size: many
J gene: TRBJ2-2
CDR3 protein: ASSSTGNTGELF